One and the same sample provided the 27 T cell receptor beta chains below, sequenced in a study of T cells after yellow fever vaccination. From the 5' RACE reads, TCRdb called clonotypes with MiXCR, one entry per CDR3 protein. The repertoire holds some 260,000 distinct CDR3 sequences, with 5.2% as singletons. Sequencing was performed on CD4+ T cells sorted from PBMCs, taken on the day of the yellow fever booster vaccination. All receptors derive from a man between 18 and 29 years old who received the YFV17D yellow fever vaccine.

This clonotype was seen ten or more times. The chain is built from TRBV28 and TRBJ1-2, with a possible D match to TRBD1 (6 bases). The CDR3 spans 13 residues. The V end lost 8 bases, the J end lost 4 bases, and 14 bases lay between the germline ends. Germline CDR1 is MDHEN and CDR2 is SYDVKM. CDR3: CASSVGGAYGYTF. In nucleotides, the CDR3 is TGTGCCAGCTCGGTAGGGGGTGCCTATGGCTACACCTTC.

There are a few counts of this clonotype. The genes are TRBV3-1 and TRBJ2-6; D unresolved. V lost 0 bases to trimming and J lost 0 bases, with 3 bases between them. Germline V gene data show CDR1 as LGHDT and CDR2 as YNNKEL (reference sequence). The CDR3 spans 15 residues. The CDR3 DNA is TGTGCCAGCAGCCAAGACAGCTCTGGGGCCAACGTCCTGACTTTC. It translates to CASSQDSSGANVLTF.

The chain uses TRBV5-6 and TRBJ1-2, with D maybe TRBD1 (5 bases). The CDR3 totals 14 residues. Trimming took 0 bases from V and 3 from J, leaving 9 bases between them. CDR1 and CDR2 from the germline V gene are SGHDT and YYEEEE. The CDR3 sequence is CASSLDPGYYGYTF. The CDR3 coding sequence is TGTGCCAGCAGCTTGGATCCAGGGTACTATGGCTACACCTTC.

The V call is TRBV30, the J call TRBJ2-3; D is ambiguous. From germline, CDR1 is GTSNPN and CDR2 SVGIG (reference sequence). Trimming stripped 0 bases from V and 7 bases from J, with 17 bases between. The CDR3 is 15 amino acids. The CDR3 loop reads CAWSVDFMPGNTQYF. As DNA, the CDR3 is TGTGCCTGGAGTGTAGACTTCATGCCCGGCAATACGCAGTATTTT. Full variable domain (missing parts from reference TRBV30 and TRBJ2-3): SQTIHQWPATLVQPVGSPLSLECTVEGTSNPNLYWYRQAAGRGLQLLFYSVGIGQISSEVPQNLSASRPQDRQFILSSKKLLLSDSGFYLCAWSVDFMPGNTQYFGPGTRLTVL.

This clonotype was picked up a small number of times. The CDR3 region is CASSLTGAVASGANVLTF. DNA of the CDR3: TGTGCCAGCAGCTTAACGGGGGCTGTGGCCTCTGGGGCCAACGTCCTGACTTTC. The chain combines TRBV7-2 with TRBJ2-6, with D perhaps TRBD1 or TRBD2 (6 bases each). Germline CDR1 is SGHTA and CDR2 is FQGNSA. The CDR3 has 18 residues. V was cut by 2 bases and J by 0 bases, with 14 bases left in between.

This clonotype was counted between two and nine times. The chain carries TRBV29-1 and TRBJ1-2, with D unresolved. The CDR3 spans 12 residues. The germline V and J ends were trimmed by 1 base and 4 bases, with 7 bases remaining between them. Germline V gene sequence: CDR1 SQVTM, CDR2 ANQGSEA. CDR3 loop: CSVEGRFYGYTF. The CDR3 DNA reads TGCAGCGTTGAAGGCCGTTTCTATGGCTACACCTTC.

This clonotype came up many times. At one of its ends the junction is not consistent with the germline gene, which may arise from a read error. J is TRBJ2-3 and V is TRBV20-1, with D maybe TRBD2 (6 bases). The CDR3 loop spans 13 amino acids. CDR1 and CDR2 (germline): DFQATT, SNEGSKA (reference sequence). The CDR3 DNA follows: TGCAGTGCGAGAGGAGGTGGGGCTGGGGGGTATTATTTT. Translated, it gives CSARGGGAGGYYF.

In this sample, this clonotype turned up many times. This chain links TRBV10-3 with TRBJ1-5; TRBD1 matches 8 bases. The germline CDR1 and CDR2 sequences are ENHRY and SYGVKD. The trim removed 6 bases at V and 4 bases at J, leaving 5 bases unmatched. CDR3 length: 14 amino acids. The CDR3: CAISATGENQPQHF. The CDR3 region has the DNA TGTGCCATCAGCGCGACAGGGGAAAATCAGCCCCAGCATTTT.

The V and J genes are TRBV4-1 and TRBJ1-6; no definite D call. Germline V gives CDR1 MGHRA, CDR2 YSYEKL. The CDR3 is 14 amino acids. V shed 1 base and J shed 10 bases, with 11 bases lying between them. The CDR3: CASSQVTAGSPLHF. The CDR3 region has the DNA TGCGCCAGCAGCCAAGTAACCGCGGGGTCACCCCTCCACTTT.

This clonotype has only a few counts. This chain connects TRBV3-1 to TRBJ2-7, with D tentatively TRBD1 (6 bases). The V and J ends lost 8 bases and 3 bases respectively, with 14 bases between them. CDR1 and CDR2 (germline): LGHDT, YNNKEL (reference sequence). The CDR3 has 13 amino acids. The CDR3, as DNA: TGTGCCAGCGGAACAGGGAGTGTCTACGAGCAGTACTTC. Translated: CASGTGSVYEQYF.

This clonotype was recorded at least ten times. V is TRBV18 and J is TRBJ1-1; D remains unclear. CDR3 length: 13 amino acids. Looked up from germline, CDR1 is KGHSH and CDR2 is LQKENI. V was trimmed by 1 base and J by 5 bases, leaving 8 bases between them. The CDR3 DNA follows: TGTGCCAGCTCACCACAGGTGACGACTGAAGCTTTCTTT. Translating gives CASSPQVTTEAFF. Combining the CDR3 with reference TRBV18 and TRBJ1-1 gives the whole variable domain NAGVMQNPRHLVRRRGQEARLRCSPMKGHSHVYWYRQLPEEGLKFMVYLQKENIIDESGMPKERFSAEFPKEGPSILRIQQVVRGDSAAYFCASSPQVTTEAFFGQGTRLTVV.

The chain uses TRBV11-2 and TRBJ2-1; possible D gene TRBD2, 5 bases. V lost 9 bases and J lost 0, with 15 bases in between. The germline V gene has CDR1 SGHAT and CDR2 FQNNGV. The CDR3 runs 15 residues. CDR3 protein: CASRTSRRSYNEQFF. CDR3 DNA: TGTGCCAGTCGCACTAGTCGCCGCTCCTACAATGAGCAGTTCTTC.

This clonotype was detected many times. J is TRBJ2-5 and V is TRBV11-2; 8 bases are shared with TRBD2. Germline assignment: CDR1 SGHAT and CDR2 FQNNGV. The CDR3 spans 16 residues. Trimming took 5 bases from V and 4 from J; bases not matched to a gene: 12. The CDR3 here is CASSTPALAGLETQYF. CDR3 sequence (DNA): TGTGCCAGCAGCACACCCGCGCTAGCGGGTTTAGAGACCCAGTACTTC.

The V gene is TRBV6-5, the J gene TRBJ1-2; 8 nucleotides align to TRBD1. Germline V gene sequence: CDR1 MNHEY, CDR2 SVGAGI. The CDR3 is 13 residues long. V lost 0 bases, J lost 7 bases, and 1 base stayed unmatched. Written as DNA, the CDR3 is TGTGCCAGCAGTTACTCAGACAGGGGTGGCTACACCTTC. Translation gives CASSYSDRGGYTF.

This clonotype was observed at least ten times. The chain couples TRBV28 to TRBJ2-3; tentatively, D is TRBD1 or TRBD2 (5 bases each). Trimming cost V 10 bases and J 2 bases, with 19 bases left between them. Germline CDR1 is MDHEN and CDR2 is SYDVKM. This CDR3 is 15 amino acids long. CDR3 in amino acids: CATQTGTNPTDTQYF. CDR3 nucleotide sequence: TGTGCCACCCAGACCGGGACGAACCCCACAGATACGCAGTATTTT.

This clonotype was recorded at least ten times. The chain employs TRBV4-3 and TRBJ2-1, with D perhaps matching TRBD1 (6 bases). CDR3 length equals 15 residues. Deletions cut 1 base from V and 6 bases from J, with 13 bases between. CDR1 and CDR2 (germline): LGHNA, YSLEER. Written as DNA, the CDR3 is TGCGCCAGCAGCCAAGTGGTGACAGGCGGCAATGAGCAGTTCTTC. Protein sequence: CASSQVVTGGNEQFF.

V is TRBV12-3 or TRBV12-4 and J is TRBJ1-2; possibly TRBD1 for D (5 bases). Trimming pared 3 bases from V and 3 bases from J, leaving 8 bases between. CDR3 length equals 13 residues. CDR3 amino acids: CASSFTGDYGYTF. In DNA, the CDR3 is TGTGCCAGCAGTTTTACAGGCGACTATGGCTACACCTTC.

This clonotype was found a few times. The chain uses TRBV5-1 and TRBJ2-5; 11 bases line up with TRBD2. The junction had 21 bases not matched to a gene; V was cut back by 2 bases and J by 0 bases. Germline V CDR1 and CDR2: SGHRS, YFSETQ. This CDR3 is built from 22 residues. In DNA form, the CDR3 reads TGCGCCAGCAGCTTTTTCGCTAGCGGGGGGCCAGACGGAGGGAGGTACCAAGAGACCCAGTACTTC. Translation gives CASSFFASGGPDGGRYQETQYF.

The chain has TRBV12-3 or TRBV12-4 and TRBJ1-4; weak D call: TRBD1 (6 bases). This CDR3 spans 13 amino acids. V dropped 2 bases and J dropped 10 bases, with 11 bases sitting between them. The CDR3 region is CASSLWGRGKLFF. The DNA for the CDR3 is TGTGCCAGCAGTTTATGGGGGCGGGGAAAACTGTTTTTT.

This clonotype was recorded many times. The V gene is TRBV10-3, the J gene TRBJ1-1; 9 nucleotides match TRBD1. With 9 bases clipped from V and 6 bases from J, the junction kept 8 bases outside the gene matches. The CDR3 is 13 residues long. Per germline, CDR1 ENHRY and CDR2 SYGVKD. CDR3 residues: CAIRTGEGPEAFF. The CDR3, as DNA: TGTGCCATTCGGACAGGGGAAGGTCCTGAAGCTTTCTTT.

This clonotype was seen at least ten times. The rearrangement uses TRBV30 and TRBJ2-7; 8 positions match TRBD2. The V gene end was trimmed by 5 bases and the J gene end by 5 bases; junction bases not matched to a gene: 2. Germline V gene data show CDR1 as GTSNPN and CDR2 as SVGIG (reference sequence). This CDR3 has 11 amino acids. CDR3 coding DNA: TGTGCCTGGGGGCGGGGGGACGAGCAGTACTTC. Amino acid sequence: CAWGRGDEQYF. The full variable domain, in which reference TRBV30 and TRBJ2-7 provide the parts outside the CDR3, is SQTIHQWPATLVQPVGSPLSLECTVEGTSNPNLYWYRQAAGRGLQLLFYSVGIGQISSEVPQNLSASRPQDRQFILSSKKLLLSDSGFYLCAWGRGDEQYFGPGTRLTVT.

In its sample, this clonotype was seen many times. The CDR3 nucleotides are TGTGCCAGCAGTTCAATCCGCCCCCACGGCCGCTTTGATGAGCAGTTCTTC. Translated, it gives CASSSIRPHGRFDEQFF. V is TRBV6-5 and J is TRBJ2-1; D gene unclear. Trimming removed 4 bases from V and 8 bases from J, with 24 bases in between. This CDR3 region has 17 residues. CDR1 and CDR2 from the germline V gene are MNHEY and SVGAGI.

The V and J genes are TRBV7-9 and TRBJ1-1; 7 nucleotides line up with TRBD1. Losses at the gene ends were 4 bases for V and 11 bases for J; bases not matched to a gene: 10. CDR3 length: 13 residues. The germline V gene encodes CDR1 SEHNR and CDR2 FQNEAQ (reference sequence). CDR3 nucleotides: TGTGCCAGCAGCTGGGACCAAGGGGGCTGGGCTTTCTTT. Residues: CASSWDQGGWAFF.

V gene TRBV24-1 combines with J gene TRBJ1-6; TRBD1 is a possible D gene (5 bases). Trimming removed 4 bases from V and 7 bases from J, with 7 bases in between. The CDR3 extends over 13 amino acids. Germline assignment: CDR1 KGHDR and CDR2 SFDVKD. The CDR3 coding sequence is TGTGCCACCAGTGAATCAGGGAATTCACCCCTCCACTTT. Translated: CATSESGNSPLHF.

In its sample, this clonotype was seen many times. The gene calls are TRBV11-2 and TRBJ2-2, with a possible D match to TRBD1 (6 bases). The CDR3 is 14 amino acids. In germline, CDR1 is SGHAT, CDR2 FQNNGV. V lost 6 bases to trimming and J lost 1 base, with 9 bases between them. The CDR3 nucleotides read TGTGCCAGCAGACAGACAGGGAACACCGGGGAGCTGTTTTTT. This sequence encodes CASRQTGNTGELFF. The entire variable domain, with the rest obtained from reference TRBV11-2 and TRBJ2-2, is as follows: EAGVAQSPRYKIIEKRQSVAFWCNPISGHATLYWYQQILGQGPKLLIQFQNNGVVDDSQLPKDRFSAERLKGVDSTLKIQPAKLEDSAVYLCASRQTGNTGELFFGEGSRLTVL.

At least ten counts were recorded for this clonotype. The genes are TRBV5-5 and TRBJ2-2; possible D gene TRBD1, 6 bases. V shed 0 bases and J shed 5 bases, with 11 bases lying between them. Germline CDR1 reads SGHKS; CDR2 reads YYEKEE (reference sequence). The CDR3 totals 15 residues. The DNA of the CDR3 is TGTGCCAGCAGCTTGGTGGCAGGGGTTACCGGGGAGCTGTTTTTT. This gives the protein CASSLVAGVTGELFF.

The chain is built from TRBV2 and TRBJ2-1; possible D gene TRBD2, 5 bases. V lost 10 bases to trimming and J lost 6 bases, with 16 bases between them. Germline V CDR1 and CDR2: SNHLY, FYNNEI. CDR3 length equals 13 residues. The CDR3 region is CATLAQSGNEQFF. In DNA, the CDR3 is TGTGCCACCCTGGCACAGAGCGGCAATGAGCAGTTCTTC.